What follows are 30 T cell receptor beta chains derived from one specimen sequenced in a study of beta chain features in type 1 diabetes. These receptors' antigens are unknown. Expressed TCRB transcripts were sequenced after all isolated RNA was converted to cDNA. Here immunoSEQ multiplex PCR was the method, and the copy in TCRdb shows in-frame clones only, minus some. This sample has 45,000 to 60,000 clones, with approximately 60% found just once. Study-wide points: Moderate but significant shortening of TCRB CDR3s was recorded in all four CD4+ subsets from Type 1 diabetes patients.

The sequenced sample consisted of stem cell memory CD4+ T cells from blood. These receptors originate from a woman aged 25 to 39 with type 1 diabetes.

V and J are TRBV6-5 and TRBJ2-7, with D possibly being TRBD1 (6 bases). Trimming removed 6 bases from V and 3 bases from J, with 12 bases in between. The CDR3 has 13 amino acids. The germline V gene encodes CDR1 MNHEY and CDR2 SVGAGI. The CDR3 sequence: CASRPGQSYEQYF. For the CDR3, the DNA is TGTGCCAGCAGACCCGGACAGAGCTACGAGCAGTACTTC.

Here the CDR3 DNA reads TGTGCCAGTAGTATGGGTCGGGACACTGAAGCTTTCTTT. The encoded protein is CASSMGRDTEAFF. The V and J genes are TRBV19 and TRBJ1-1; D gene ambiguous. The CDR3 totals 13 residues. Germline V gene sequence: CDR1 LNHDA, CDR2 SQIVND (reference sequence). V was clipped by 3 bases and J by 3 bases, with 8 bases between them. The whole variable domain, remainder taken from reference TRBV19 and TRBJ1-1, is DGGITQSPKYLFRKEGQNVTLSCEQNLNHDAMYWYRQDPGQGLRLIYYSQIVNDFQKGDIAEGYSVSREKKESFPLTVTSAQKNPTAFYLCASSMGRDTEAFFGQGTRLTVV.

The V and J genes are TRBV5-6 and TRBJ2-1, with 16 bases aligning to TRBD2. Germline V lookup: CDR1 SGHDT, CDR2 YYEEEE. The V segment lost 7 bases and the J segment 8 bases; nucleotides outside the gene matches: 6. This CDR3 is 15 amino acids long. The CDR3 region is CASYSGTSGRDEQFF. CDR3 in DNA: TGTGCCAGCTACTCCGGGACTAGCGGGAGGGATGAGCAGTTCTTC.

In nucleotides, the CDR3 is TGTGCCAGCAGCTTAAGGACCCCAGCGGGGAAAAGATCCTACGAGCAGTACTTC. As protein: CASSLRTPAGKRSYEQYF. V usage is TRBV7-8 and J usage is TRBJ2-7; TRBD2 matches 7 bases. The germline V gene encodes CDR1 SGHVS and CDR2 FQNEAQ. The CDR3 has 18 amino acids. Trimming removed 2 bases from V and 1 base from J; junction bases left unmatched: 14.

CDR3 bases: TGTGCCAGCAGCCAGAGCGGCACCGGGGAGCTGTTTTTT. Its protein is CASSQSGTGELFF. The V call is TRBV11-2, the J call TRBJ2-2, with D possibly matching TRBD2 (5 bases). This CDR3 region has 13 residues. Trimming stripped 5 bases from V and 4 bases from J, with 8 bases between. The germline CDR1 and CDR2 sequences are SGHAT and FQNNGV.

In its sample, this clone was seen a few times. This chain joins TRBV5-1 and TRBJ1-5; D perhaps matches TRBD1 (6 bases). The CDR3 covers 14 residues. The germline V gene encodes CDR1 SGHRS and CDR2 YFSETQ. Trimming pared 4 bases from V and 6 bases from J, leaving 14 bases between. The CDR3 DNA reads as TGCGCCAGCAGCACCACAGGGATGAGTCAGCCCCAGCATTTT. Its translation is CASSTTGMSQPQHF.

The chain couples TRBV27 to TRBJ1-1, with 8 nucleotides matching TRBD1. Germline CDR1 reads MNHEY; CDR2 reads SMNVEV (reference sequence). J was trimmed by 0 bases and V by 1 base; bases with no gene match: 4. CDR3 size: 16 residues. The CDR3 loop is CASSLWGDRMNTEAFF. Written as DNA, the CDR3 is TGTGCCAGCAGTTTATGGGGGGACAGGATGAACACTGAAGCTTTCTTT.

The chain is built from TRBV29-1 and TRBJ2-1, with 10 nucleotides matching TRBD1. V trimming: 5 bases; J trimming: 9 bases; junction bases outside the gene matches: 13. Germline V gene lookup returns CDR1 SQVTM and CDR2 ANQGSEA. The CDR3 runs 15 residues. In nucleotides, the CDR3 is TGCAGCGTTCAGAGCCGGGACAGGGGATTGTTTGAGCAGTTCTTC. Translating gives CSVQSRDRGLFEQFF.

The gene calls are TRBV14 and TRBJ2-1; D is possibly TRBD2 (6 bases). V was trimmed by 5 bases and J by 2 bases, leaving 13 bases between them. CDR1 and CDR2 from the germline V gene are SGHDN and FVKESK. The CDR3 has 15 residues. The CDR3 coding sequence is TGTGCCAGCAGCTCATGGGGGGTTGCCTACAATGAGCAGTTCTTC. Amino acid sequence: CASSSWGVAYNEQFF.

V is TRBV28 and J is TRBJ1-1, with 10 bases lining up with TRBD1. The junction had 7 bases not matched to a gene; V was cut back by 7 bases and J by 8 bases. CDR1 is MDHEN and CDR2 is SYDVKM in the germline V gene. The CDR3 runs to 13 residues. For the CDR3, the DNA is TGTGCCAGCATTACCAGGGACAGGGGAGAAGCTTTCTTT. This sequence encodes CASITRDRGEAFF. Combining the CDR3 with reference TRBV28 and TRBJ1-1 gives the whole variable domain DVKVTQSSRYLVKRTGEKVFLECVQDMDHENMFWYRQDPGLGLRLIYFSYDVKMKEKGDIPEGYSVSREKKERFSLILESASTNQTSMYLCASITRDRGEAFFGQGTRLTVV.

The gene calls are TRBV10-3 and TRBJ2-3, with 14 bases identical to TRBD2. Germline trimming cut 10 bases from V and 5 bases from J; bases unmatched to any gene: 5. CDR1 ENHRY and CDR2 SYGVKD come from the germline V gene. The CDR3 runs 14 residues. This CDR3 reads CATLGTSGRDTQYF. CDR3 nucleotides: TGTGCCACCCTCGGGACTAGCGGGAGAGATACGCAGTATTTT.

The chain carries TRBV29-1 and TRBJ1-2; D gene ambiguous. The CDR3 loop spans 12 amino acids. Trimming cost V 5 bases and J 3 bases, with 10 bases left between them. Germline CDR1 reads SQVTM; CDR2 reads ANQGSEA. The CDR3 reads CSVPASYYGYTF. In DNA, the CDR3 is TGCAGCGTTCCCGCAAGCTACTATGGCTACACCTTC.

The chain combines TRBV11-3 with TRBJ2-7; 8 nucleotides align to TRBD1. The CDR3 contains 15 residues. Trimming removed 1 base from V and 6 bases from J; junction bases left unmatched: 8. Germline V gene lookup returns CDR1 SGHNT and CDR2 YENEEA. Written as DNA, the CDR3 is TGTGCCAGCAGCTTAGGCGAGGGACAGGACAGCGAGCAGTACTTC. Protein product: CASSLGEGQDSEQYF.

The genes are TRBV28 and TRBJ2-7; possible D gene TRBD2, 5 bases. The germline gives CDR1 MDHEN, CDR2 SYDVKM. Trimming cost V 10 bases and J 0 bases, with 16 bases left between them. The CDR3 is 14 amino acids. The CDR3 protein is CATRVERGSYEQYF. As DNA, the CDR3 is TGTGCCACCCGCGTAGAACGGGGCTCCTACGAGCAGTACTTC.

This clone appeared a few times. The CDR3 sequence: CASSLEEAKQFF. The CDR3 DNA sequence: TGCGCCAGCAGCTTGGAAGAGGCGAAGCAGTTCTTC. This chain uses TRBV5-1 with TRBJ2-1, with D hard to call. The CDR3 totals 12 residues. V lost 0 bases to trimming and J lost 11 bases, with 9 bases between them. CDR1 is SGHRS and CDR2 is YFSETQ in the germline V gene.

The CDR3 spells CASSLFGPGQGFSPLHF. As DNA, the CDR3 is TGTGCCAGCAGCTTATTCGGCCCTGGACAGGGATTTTCACCCCTCCACTTT. The chain uses TRBV7-3 and TRBJ1-6, with TRBD1 identical over 8 bases. The germline V gene encodes CDR1 SGHTA and CDR2 FQGTGA. Trimming at V came to 2 bases and at J to 9 bases, leaving 12 bases not matched to a gene. There are 17 residues in the CDR3.

The chain employs TRBV5-6 and TRBJ1-2; perhaps TRBD1 as D (5 bases). The CDR3 loop spans 14 amino acids. The ends were cut back, 6 bases at V and 2 bases at J, with 14 bases in the middle. Germline CDR1 reads SGHDT; CDR2 reads YYEEEE. The CDR3 protein is CASTARGVNYGYTF. The CDR3 DNA is TGTGCCAGCACCGCGCGGGGGGTAAACTATGGCTACACCTTC.

The gene calls are TRBV11-2 and TRBJ2-1; 10 bases are shared with TRBD2. The CDR3 consists of 17 residues. The J segment lost 0 bases and the V segment lost 5 bases, leaving 7 bases of the junction unmatched. Germline V lookup: CDR1 SGHAT, CDR2 FQNNGV. In DNA, the CDR3 is TGTGCCAGCAGCCGGACTAGCGGCTCGAGCTCCTACAATGAGCAGTTCTTC. This sequence encodes CASSRTSGSSSYNEQFF.

This chain uses TRBV28 with TRBJ1-4; 9 bases fit TRBD1. V lost 5 bases and J lost 8; bases outside the gene matches: 18. There are 18 residues in the CDR3. Germline V CDR1 and CDR2: MDHEN, SYDVKM. The CDR3 reads CASSGPGQGSSLGEKLFF. DNA of the CDR3: TGTGCCAGCAGTGGACCGGGACAGGGAAGTAGCTTGGGGGAAAAACTGTTTTTT.

This chain uses TRBV4-1 with TRBJ2-1; TRBD2 agrees at 8 bases. Germline assignment: CDR1 MGHRA and CDR2 YSYEKL. The V segment lost 4 bases and the J segment 13 bases; nucleotides outside the gene matches: 9. The CDR3 runs 13 residues. CDR3 protein: CASSRQTSEVQFF. The CDR3 DNA sequence: TGCGCCAGCAGCCGCCAGACTAGCGAAGTTCAGTTCTTC.

The chain combines TRBV18 with TRBJ2-1; the D gene is possibly TRBD1 (5 bases). The germline CDR1 and CDR2 sequences are KGHSH and LQKENI. CDR3 length equals 14 residues. With 2 bases removed from V and 2 bases from J, the gap between germline ends came to 7 bases. In DNA, the CDR3 is TGTGCCAGCTCACCAGAGACAGCCTACAATGAGCAGTTCTTC. Translated: CASSPETAYNEQFF.

In this sample, this clone turned up a few times. This chain connects TRBV2 to TRBJ2-5, with 9 bases matching TRBD1. Per germline, CDR1 SNHLY and CDR2 FYNNEI. Trimming took 8 bases from V and 5 from J; bases not matched to a gene: 6. The CDR3 is made up of 13 amino acids. The DNA for the CDR3 is TGTGCCAGCCGGGCCGGGACAGGGGAGACCCAGTACTTC. Its protein is CASRAGTGETQYF.

In this sample, this clone turned up a few times. The rearrangement links TRBV14 to TRBJ2-1; no clear D. The CDR3 length is 15 residues. Per the germline V gene, CDR1 is SGHDN and CDR2 is FVKESK. V was cut by 1 base and J by 0 bases, with 7 bases left in between. CDR3 DNA: TGTGCCAGCAGCCAAGGTACTATCTCCTACAATGAGCAGTTCTTC. Its translation: CASSQGTISYNEQFF. Filled out from reference TRBV14 and TRBJ2-1, the complete variable domain reads EAGVTQFPSHSVIEKGQTVTLRCDPISGHDNLYWYRRVMGKEIKFLLHFVKESKQDESGMPNNRFLAERTGGTYSTLKVQPAELEDSGVYFCASSQGTISYNEQFFGPGTRLTVL.

The CDR3 here is CASRGTGAYEQYF. The CDR3 DNA sequence: TGCGCCAGCAGAGGGACAGGGGCCTACGAGCAGTACTTC. The rearrangement links TRBV4-1 to TRBJ2-7, with 10 bases aligning to TRBD1. V shed 6 bases and J 2 bases; nucleotides not matched to a gene: 1. Per germline, CDR1 MGHRA and CDR2 YSYEKL. This CDR3 is 13 amino acids long.

The chain uses TRBV19 and TRBJ2-1; the D gene is possibly TRBD2 (6 bases). The germline V and J ends were trimmed by 0 bases and 0 bases, with 6 bases remaining between them. The CDR3 consists of 15 residues. CDR1 and CDR2 from the germline V gene are LNHDA and SQIVND (reference sequence). CDR3 bases: TGTGCCAGTAGTATAGACGGGAGCTCCTACAATGAGCAGTTCTTC. It yields the protein CASSIDGSSYNEQFF.

This chain links TRBV5-1 with TRBJ2-1, with 7 bases identical to TRBD2. CDR3 length: 14 residues. Germline CDR1 is SGHRS and CDR2 is YFSETQ. V lost 5 bases to trimming and J lost 5 bases; unmatched junction nucleotides: 7. The CDR3 region has the DNA TGCGCCAGCAGATTCACCGGGACTAACAATGAGCAGTTCTTC. Translating it yields CASRFTGTNNEQFF. Full variable domain (outside the CDR3, taken from reference TRBV5-1 and TRBJ2-1): KAGVTQTPRYLIKTRGQQVTLSCSPISGHRSVSWYQQTPGQGLQFLFEYFSETQRNKGNFPGRFSGRQFSNSRSEMNVSTLELGDSALYLCASRFTGTNNEQFFGPGTRLTVL.

Note on this clone: A read error may produce the germline difference seen at one junction end. The J gene is TRBJ2-1, the V gene TRBV4-1; 11 nucleotides line up with TRBD2. The CDR3 totals 16 residues. CDR1 is MGHRA, CDR2 YSYEKL, per germline. The CDR3 is CASSEDGTSGYNEQFF. Written as DNA, the CDR3 is TGCGCCAGCAGCGAAGACGGGACTAGCGGCTACAATGAGCAGTTCTTC.

V is TRBV6-5 and J is TRBJ2-7; D uncertain. CDR3 length: 13 amino acids. Trimming removed 5 bases from V and 9 bases from J, with 17 bases in between. Germline CDR1 reads MNHEY; CDR2 reads SVGAGI. The chain's CDR3 is CASSEVGFPVQYF. CDR3 DNA sequence: TGTGCCAGCAGTGAGGTCGGGTTCCCAGTGCAGTACTTC.

V and J are TRBV5-1 and TRBJ1-2; 7 bases fit TRBD1. Germline V lookup: CDR1 SGHRS, CDR2 YFSETQ. V was clipped by 4 bases and J by 5 bases; unmatched bases: 5. The CDR3 extends over 13 amino acids. The CDR3: CASSPRRGYGYTF. The CDR3 nucleotides read TGCGCCAGCAGCCCCCGCAGGGGGTATGGCTACACCTTC.

The V gene is TRBV10-2, the J gene TRBJ2-1; 10 bases are a match to TRBD2. CDR1 and CDR2 from the germline V gene are WSHSY and SAAADI. The V gene end was trimmed by 6 bases and the J gene end by 3 bases; junction bases not matched to a gene: 5. This CDR3 region has 15 residues. CDR3 DNA sequence: TGCGCCAGCAGCCCAAGGACTAGCGGCTACAATGAGCAGTTCTTC. This translates into CASSPRTSGYNEQFF.